The entry below gives a single TCR beta chain sequence along with its context. There is no known antigen for this receptor. Base qualities are not recorded, but no much larger clone differs from it by a single base. The treatment or condition label on this specimen signifies: oral pan-JAK inhibitor, 5-10 mg twice daily. From alopecia areata patients, peripheral blood was collected along with lesional scalp punch biopsies. PBMCs were isolated by density centrifugation and stained for CD3, CD4 and CD8, after which CD4+ and CD8+ T cells were sorted on a FACSAria. V and J are trimmed by 1 base and 1 base, and the gene matches miss 3 bases of the junction. The CDR3, cysteine through phenylalanine, is 14 amino acids long. Solely the CDR3 DNA is kept, with 42 bases framed from the first base. CDR1 and CDR2 were assigned from the germline V gene (reference sequence) as GTSNPN and SVGIG. The library came from the immunoSEQ multiplex PCR assay. To provide template for TCR sequencing, every sample had RNA extracted and reverse transcribed into cDNA. First-strand cDNA was synthesized using SuperScript III with a 2:1 mix of oligo-dT and random hexamers. A synthetic immune receptor repertoire was used to gauge amplification bias, and whatever bias remained was removed computationally. The study's processing was this. Raw reads were preprocessed for error removal, and CDR3 was defined according to IMGT conventions as running from the conserved cysteine to phenylalanine. Clonality was computed by normalizing Shannon entropy by log2 of the number of productive unique TCRs and subtracting the result from 1. Whether each scalp clone was CD4 or CD8 was inferred by checking scalp TCRbeta sequences against the CD4 and CD8 repertoires from sorted blood. This immuneACCESS table, as held by TCRdb, lists in-frame sequences with V and J called but not all clones. Of the missing ones, under half trace to an unresolved V gene in checked studies; the others have no known cause. From that table come the V and J calls and clone size; the DNA was used to work out D and trimming. This sample comprises a few hundred thousand clones, roughly 63% of them detected only once. In total, the top ten clones hold 0.75% to 0.95% of the sample.

This specimen comes from a study of CD8+ T cells in alopecia areata (dated by TCRdb to the late 2010s). Regarding the study in general: The treated patients took part in an open-label pilot trial in which moderate-to-severe alopecia areata was treated with oral tofacitinib at 5 to 10 mg twice daily. Patients stayed on tofacitinib for 6 to 18 months and then had 6 months of follow-up off drug so that delayed response and recurrence could be assessed. The SALT score, which quantifies the percentage of affected scalp surface area, was used to measure disease severity in treated patients. The study used high-throughput TCRbeta sequencing to examine T cell clonal expansion in alopecia areata, in both the C3H/HeJ mouse model and human patients. Scalp tissue and sorted CD4+ and CD8+ peripheral blood T cells from patchy and totalis/universalis alopecia areata patients and from healthy controls were covered by human TCRbeta sequencing. Patients on tofacitinib were biopsied at baseline and after 4 and 24 weeks of treatment, and several of the patients also had a later scalp biopsy. Scalp clonality was compared across normal scalp (n=4), patchy alopecia areata scalp (n=8), and alopecia totalis/universalis scalp (n=8). The RNA source kit depended on sample type: the PAXgene miRNA kit for fixed scalp, the miRNeasy kit for PBMCs, and the RNeasy kit for mouse skin. immunoSEQ multiplex PCR using 35 Vbeta forward primers and 13 Jbeta reverse primers was used to amplify TCRbeta CDR3 regions. Study-wide conclusions, independent of this receptor: With tofacitinib, both scalp clonality and the number of expanded CD8+ clones among the top 100 scalp clones went down significantly. Unlike mouse skin, which is dominated by gammadelta T cells, normal human skin has resident alphabeta T cells that are also sequenced, and this complicates analysis of the scalp TCR repertoire. Shared TCR sequences between patients were less evident than in mice, which may be partly attributable to HLA diversity in the patient population. During tofacitinib treatment, many expanded lesional clones stuck around in both scalp and blood, and this persistence may partly explain why relapse happens after treatment is stopped. Because the treated cohort was small and had only one nonresponder, larger studies are needed to examine links between baseline CD8+ expansion and response. Compared with normal scalp, lesional scalp had higher clonality and more expanded CD8+ clones, particularly in alopecia totalis/universalis, a pattern that suggests antigenic drive.

The receptor's source is a human donor with alopecia areata. This chain joins TRBV30 to TRBJ1-2; the central 7 bases match TRBD1. The input for sequencing was CD4+ T cells sorted from blood, taken around week 53, from a patient treated with tofacitinib. The DNA sequence is as follows: TGTGCCTGGAGTGCTGGACAGGTTAACTATGGCTACACCTTC. It is translated as CAWSAGQVNYGYTF.